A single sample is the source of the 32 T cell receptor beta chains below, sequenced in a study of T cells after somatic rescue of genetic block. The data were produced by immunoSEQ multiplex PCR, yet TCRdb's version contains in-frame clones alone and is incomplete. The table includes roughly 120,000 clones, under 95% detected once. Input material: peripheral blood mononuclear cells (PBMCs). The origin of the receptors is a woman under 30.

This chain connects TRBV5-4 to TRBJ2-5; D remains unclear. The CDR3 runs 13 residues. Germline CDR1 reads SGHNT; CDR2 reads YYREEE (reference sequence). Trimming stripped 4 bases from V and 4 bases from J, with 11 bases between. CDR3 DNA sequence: TGTGCCAGCAGCCAAGTAGTCGGAGAGACCCAGTACTTC. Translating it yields CASSQVVGETQYF.

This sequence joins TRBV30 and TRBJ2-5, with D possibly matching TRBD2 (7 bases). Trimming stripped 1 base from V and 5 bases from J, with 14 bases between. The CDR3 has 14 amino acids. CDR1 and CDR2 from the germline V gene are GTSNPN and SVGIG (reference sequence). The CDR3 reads CAWSAKGGRETQYF. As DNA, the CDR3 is TGTGCCTGGAGTGCTAAGGGGGGGCGGGAGACCCAGTACTTC.

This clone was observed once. This CDR3 is CASSINFRKTQYF. In DNA form, the CDR3 reads TGTGCCAGTAGTATAAACTTTAGAAAGACCCAGTACTTC. The V and J genes are TRBV19 and TRBJ2-5; no clear D gene. The CDR3 is 13 amino acids. The V and J ends lost 2 bases and 6 bases respectively, with 10 bases between them. Germline CDR1 LNHDA, CDR2 SQIVND (reference sequence).

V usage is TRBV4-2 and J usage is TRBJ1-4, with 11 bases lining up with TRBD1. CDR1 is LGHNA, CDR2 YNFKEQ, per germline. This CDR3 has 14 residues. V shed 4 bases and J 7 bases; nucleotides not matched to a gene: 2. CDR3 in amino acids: CASSPGTGGEKLFF. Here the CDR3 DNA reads TGTGCCAGCAGCCCCGGGACAGGGGGTGAAAAACTGTTTTTT.

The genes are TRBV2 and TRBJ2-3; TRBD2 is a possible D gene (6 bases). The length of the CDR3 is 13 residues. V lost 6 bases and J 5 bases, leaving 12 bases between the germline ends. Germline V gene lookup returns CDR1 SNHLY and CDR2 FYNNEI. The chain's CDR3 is CASRDYQGDTQYF. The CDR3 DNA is TGTGCCAGCAGGGACTACCAGGGAGATACGCAGTATTTT.

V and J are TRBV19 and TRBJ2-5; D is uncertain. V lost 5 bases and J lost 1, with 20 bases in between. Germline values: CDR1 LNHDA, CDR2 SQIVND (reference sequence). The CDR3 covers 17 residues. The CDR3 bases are TGTGCCAGTAGTGCCCGGACCACGGCCACACTCCAAGAGACCCAGTACTTC. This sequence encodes CASSARTTATLQETQYF.

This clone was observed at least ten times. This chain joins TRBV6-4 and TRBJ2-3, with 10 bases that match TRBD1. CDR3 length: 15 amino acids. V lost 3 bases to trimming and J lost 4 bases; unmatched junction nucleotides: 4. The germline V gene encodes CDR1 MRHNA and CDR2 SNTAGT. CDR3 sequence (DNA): TGTGCCAGCAGTGAAGGACAGGGGGACGCAGATACGCAGTATTTT. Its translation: CASSEGQGDADTQYF.

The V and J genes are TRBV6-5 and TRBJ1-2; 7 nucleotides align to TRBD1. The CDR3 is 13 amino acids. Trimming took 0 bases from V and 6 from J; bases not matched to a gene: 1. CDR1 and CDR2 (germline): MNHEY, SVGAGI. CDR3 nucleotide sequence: TGTGCCAGCAGTTACTCGACAGGGAATGGCTACACCTTC. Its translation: CASSYSTGNGYTF.

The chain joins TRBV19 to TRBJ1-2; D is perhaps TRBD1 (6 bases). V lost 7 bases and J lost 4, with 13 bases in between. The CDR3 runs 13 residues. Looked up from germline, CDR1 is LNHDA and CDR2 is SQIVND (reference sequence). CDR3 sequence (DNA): TGTGCCAGTATGCGGACAGATTCCTATGGCTACACCTTC. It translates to CASMRTDSYGYTF.

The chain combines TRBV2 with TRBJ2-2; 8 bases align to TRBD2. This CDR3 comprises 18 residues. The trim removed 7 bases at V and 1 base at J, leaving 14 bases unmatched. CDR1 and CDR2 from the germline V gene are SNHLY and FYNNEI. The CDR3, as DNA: TGTGCCAGCACTGACCCCCTTATTGCGGGGGGGAACACCGGGGAGCTGTTTTTT. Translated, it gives CASTDPLIAGGNTGELFF.

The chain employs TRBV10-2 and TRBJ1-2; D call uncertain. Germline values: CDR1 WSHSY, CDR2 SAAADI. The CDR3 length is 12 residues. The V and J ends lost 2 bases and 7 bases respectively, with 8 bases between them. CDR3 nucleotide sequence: TGCGCCAGCAGTGAGGGGTTAGTTGGCTACACCTTC. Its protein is CASSEGLVGYTF.

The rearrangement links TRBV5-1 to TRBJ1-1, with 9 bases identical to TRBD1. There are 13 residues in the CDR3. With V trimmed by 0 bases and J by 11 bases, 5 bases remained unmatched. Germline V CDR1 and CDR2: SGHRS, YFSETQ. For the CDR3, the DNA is TGCGCCAGCAGCTTGGAGGGGACAGGGCAGGCTTTCTTT. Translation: CASSLEGTGQAFF.

This CDR3 reads CASRDTGELFF. CDR3 DNA sequence: TGTGCCAGCAGAGACACCGGGGAGCTGTTTTTT. V is TRBV6-5 and J is TRBJ2-2; D not certain. Trimming pared 6 bases from V and 3 bases from J, leaving 2 bases between. Per germline, CDR1 MNHEY and CDR2 SVGAGI. The CDR3 runs 11 residues.

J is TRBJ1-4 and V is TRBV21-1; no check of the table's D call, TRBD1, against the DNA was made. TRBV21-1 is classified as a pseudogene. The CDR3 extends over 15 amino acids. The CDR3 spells CASSNLGATNEKLFF. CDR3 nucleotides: TGTGCCAGCAGCAACCTAGGGGCAACTAATGAAAAACTGTTTTTT.

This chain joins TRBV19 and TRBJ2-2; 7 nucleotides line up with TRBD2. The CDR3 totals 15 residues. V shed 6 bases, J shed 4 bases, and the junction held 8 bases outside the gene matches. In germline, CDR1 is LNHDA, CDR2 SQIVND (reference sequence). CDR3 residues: CASRPRRGGTGELFF. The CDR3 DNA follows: TGTGCCAGTAGACCGCGCCGCGGGGGCACCGGGGAGCTGTTTTTT. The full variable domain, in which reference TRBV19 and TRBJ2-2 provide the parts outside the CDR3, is DGGITQSPKYLFRKEGQNVTLSCEQNLNHDAMYWYRQDPGQGLRLIYYSQIVNDFQKGDIAEGYSVSREKKESFPLTVTSAQKNPTAFYLCASRPRRGGTGELFFGEGSRLTVL.

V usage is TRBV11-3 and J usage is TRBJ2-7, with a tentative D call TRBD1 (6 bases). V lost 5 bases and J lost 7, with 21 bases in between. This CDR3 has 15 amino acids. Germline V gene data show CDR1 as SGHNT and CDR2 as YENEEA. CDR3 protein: CASSTGTKGVGEQYF. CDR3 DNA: TGTGCCAGCAGCACCGGGACAAAGGGGGTAGGTGAGCAGTACTTC.

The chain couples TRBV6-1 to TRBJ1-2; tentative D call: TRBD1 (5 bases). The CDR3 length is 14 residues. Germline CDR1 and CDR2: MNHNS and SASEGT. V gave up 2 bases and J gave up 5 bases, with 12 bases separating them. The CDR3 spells CASSESRGGYGYTF. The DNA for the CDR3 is TGTGCCAGCAGTGAATCAAGGGGCGGGTATGGCTACACCTTC.

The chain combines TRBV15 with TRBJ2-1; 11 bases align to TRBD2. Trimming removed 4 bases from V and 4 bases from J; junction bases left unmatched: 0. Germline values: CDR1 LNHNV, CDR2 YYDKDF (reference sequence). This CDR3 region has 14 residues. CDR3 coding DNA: TGTGCCACCAGCACTAGCGGGGGGTACAATGAGCAGTTCTTC. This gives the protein CATSTSGGYNEQFF.

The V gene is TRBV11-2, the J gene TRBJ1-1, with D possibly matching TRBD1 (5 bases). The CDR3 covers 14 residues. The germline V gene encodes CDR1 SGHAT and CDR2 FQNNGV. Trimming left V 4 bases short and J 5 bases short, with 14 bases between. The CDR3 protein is CASSSGRLITEAFF. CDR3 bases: TGTGCCAGCAGCTCGGGACGGTTAATAACTGAAGCTTTCTTT.

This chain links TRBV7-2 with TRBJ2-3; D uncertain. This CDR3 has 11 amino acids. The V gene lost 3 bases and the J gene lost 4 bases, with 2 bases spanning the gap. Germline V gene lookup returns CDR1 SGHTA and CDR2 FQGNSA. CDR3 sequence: CASSFADTQYF. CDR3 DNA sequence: TGTGCCAGCAGCTTCGCAGATACGCAGTATTTT.

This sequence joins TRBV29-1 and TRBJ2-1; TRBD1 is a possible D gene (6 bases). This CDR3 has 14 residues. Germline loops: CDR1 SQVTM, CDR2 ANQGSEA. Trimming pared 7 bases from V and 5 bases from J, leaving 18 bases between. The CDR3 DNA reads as TGCAGCGCGCGATCAGGGGTGGAAAACAATGAGCAGTTCTTC. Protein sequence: CSARSGVENNEQFF.

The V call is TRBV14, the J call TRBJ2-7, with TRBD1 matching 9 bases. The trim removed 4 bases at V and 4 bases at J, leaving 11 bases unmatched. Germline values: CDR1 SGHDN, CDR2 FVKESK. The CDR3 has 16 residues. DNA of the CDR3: TGTGCCAGCAGCCGCCGGGCCGGGACAGGGTCTTACGAGCAGTACTTC. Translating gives CASSRRAGTGSYEQYF.

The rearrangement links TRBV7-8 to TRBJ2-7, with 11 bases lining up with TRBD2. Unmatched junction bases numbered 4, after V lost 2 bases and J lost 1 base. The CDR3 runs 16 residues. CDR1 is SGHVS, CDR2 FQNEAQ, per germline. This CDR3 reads CASSLLSGGASYEQYF. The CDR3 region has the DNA TGTGCCAGCAGCTTACTTAGCGGGGGGGCTTCCTACGAGCAGTACTTC. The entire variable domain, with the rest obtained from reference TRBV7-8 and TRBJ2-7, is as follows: GAGVSQSPRYKVAKRGQDVALRCDPISGHVSLFWYQQALGQGPEFLTYFQNEAQLDKSGLPSDRFFAERPEGSVSTLKIQRTQQEDSAVYLCASSLLSGGASYEQYFGPGTRLTVT.

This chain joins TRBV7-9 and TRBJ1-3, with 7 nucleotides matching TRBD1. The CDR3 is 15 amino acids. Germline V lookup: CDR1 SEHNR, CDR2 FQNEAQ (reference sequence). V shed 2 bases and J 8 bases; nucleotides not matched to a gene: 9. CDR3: CASSLPTTGKDTIYF. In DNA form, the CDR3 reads TGTGCCAGCAGCTTACCTACGACAGGGAAAGACACCATATATTTT.

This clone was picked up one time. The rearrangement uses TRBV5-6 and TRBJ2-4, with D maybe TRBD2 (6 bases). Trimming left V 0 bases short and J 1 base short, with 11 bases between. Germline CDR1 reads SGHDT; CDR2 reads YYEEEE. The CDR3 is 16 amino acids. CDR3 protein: CASSLDPRGAKNIQYF. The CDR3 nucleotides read TGTGCCAGCAGCTTGGATCCCCGGGGGGCCAAAAACATTCAGTACTTC.

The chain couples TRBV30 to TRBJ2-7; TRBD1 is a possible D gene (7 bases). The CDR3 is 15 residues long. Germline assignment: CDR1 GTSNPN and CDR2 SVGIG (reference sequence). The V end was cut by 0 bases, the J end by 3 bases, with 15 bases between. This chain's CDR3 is CAWSVTGDWRYEQYF. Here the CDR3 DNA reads TGTGCCTGGAGTGTTACAGGGGACTGGCGCTACGAGCAGTACTTC. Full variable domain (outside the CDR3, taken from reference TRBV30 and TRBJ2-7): SQTIHQWPATLVQPVGSPLSLECTVEGTSNPNLYWYRQAAGRGLQLLFYSVGIGQISSEVPQNLSASRPQDRQFILSSKKLLLSDSGFYLCAWSVTGDWRYEQYFGPGTRLTVT.

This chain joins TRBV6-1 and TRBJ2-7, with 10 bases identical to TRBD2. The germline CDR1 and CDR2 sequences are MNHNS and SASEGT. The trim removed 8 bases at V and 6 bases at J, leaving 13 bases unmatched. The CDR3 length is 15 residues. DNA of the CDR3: TGTGCCAGCGTCCCTACTAGCGGGGAGTGGGGCGAGCAGTACTTC. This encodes CASVPTSGEWGEQYF.

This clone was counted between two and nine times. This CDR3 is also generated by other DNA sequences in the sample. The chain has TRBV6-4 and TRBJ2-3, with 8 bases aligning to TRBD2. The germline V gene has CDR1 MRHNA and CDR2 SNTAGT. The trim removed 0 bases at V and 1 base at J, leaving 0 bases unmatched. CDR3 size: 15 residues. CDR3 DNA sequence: TGTGCCAGCAGTGACTCTAGCGGGGGCACAGATACGCAGTATTTT. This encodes CASSDSSGGTDTQYF.

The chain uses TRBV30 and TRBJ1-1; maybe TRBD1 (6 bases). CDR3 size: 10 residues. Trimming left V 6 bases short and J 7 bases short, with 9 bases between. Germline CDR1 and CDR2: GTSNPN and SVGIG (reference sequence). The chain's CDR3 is CACQGFEAFF. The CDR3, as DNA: TGTGCCTGCCAGGGGTTTGAAGCTTTCTTT.

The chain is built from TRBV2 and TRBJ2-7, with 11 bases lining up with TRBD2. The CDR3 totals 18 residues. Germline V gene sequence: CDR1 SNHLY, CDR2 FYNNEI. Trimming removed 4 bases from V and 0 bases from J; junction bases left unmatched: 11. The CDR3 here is CASSVGPGTSGPSYEQYF. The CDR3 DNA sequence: TGTGCCAGCAGTGTGGGTCCCGGGACTAGCGGCCCCTCCTACGAGCAGTACTTC.

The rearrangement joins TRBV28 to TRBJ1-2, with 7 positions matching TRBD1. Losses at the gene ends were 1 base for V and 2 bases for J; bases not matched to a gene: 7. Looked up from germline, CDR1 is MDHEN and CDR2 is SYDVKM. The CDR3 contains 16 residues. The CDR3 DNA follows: TGTGCCAGCAGTTTATTGGCAGGGGGACTGAACTATGGCTACACCTTC. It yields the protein CASSLLAGGLNYGYTF.

The CDR3 coding sequence is TGTGCCAGCAGCTTAGAGAGGAGTGGAAACACCATATATTTT. This encodes CASSLERSGNTIYF. The chain couples TRBV7-2 to TRBJ1-3; the D is unclear. CDR1 and CDR2 (germline): SGHTA, FQGNSA. The CDR3 is 14 amino acids. The V gene lost 1 base and the J gene lost 3 bases, with 7 bases spanning the gap. The full variable domain, its missing parts supplied by reference TRBV7-2 and TRBJ1-3, is GAGVSQSPSNKVTEKGKDVELRCDPISGHTALYWYRQSLGQGLEFLIYFQGNSAPDKSGLPSDRFSAERTGGSVSTLTIQRTQQEDSAVYLCASSLERSGNTIYFGEGSWLTVV.